The rows below give T cell receptor beta chains drawn from one sample of a study of OX40 agonist ivuxolimab in advanced cancers. The protocol was immunoSEQ multiplex PCR, while the TCRdb copy is restricted to in-frame clones and leaves out a portion. Of tens of thousands of clones listed, approximately 92% are singletons. This material consisted of CD4+ or CD8+ T cells sorted from blood, taken in a trial of the OX40 agonist ivuxolimab. The receptors were gathered from an adult with an advanced solid tumor such as melanoma, head and neck, liver or kidney cancer. Both conserved end residues are trimmed from each CDR3. Each record gives: V gene, CDR3 protein.

>TRBV7-8
ASSLALIGGPATNEKLF
>TRBV7-2
ASRVKGAGIQY
>TRBV28
ASSFGQGYEQY
>TRBV28
ASSLWGVPLTGNTIY
>TRBV5-6
ASSLETGERGYT
>TRBV29-1
SVSHDQVYEQY
>TRBV27
ASITRTWPYEQY
>TRBV28
ASSFVAVKAYNYGYT
>TRBV6-5
ASTTPAKNIQY
>TRBV15
ATSRQADTQY
>TRBV28
ASSRDTLNQPQH
>TRBV4-3
ASSRGTGGGDTQY
>TRBV6-5
ASSKSATAYTEAF
>TRBV4-3
ASSQDLVVTKNIQY
>TRBV11-2
ASSLDEAGNEQF
>TRBV5-4
ASSFDGGINQPQH
>TRBV28
ASSDLDRPNTEAF
>TRBV11-2
ASTAWTRDSDTQY
>TRBV4-3
ASSQASKSTGEDGYT
>TRBV2
ASVRGQGGQPQH
>TRBV13
ASSLGYVYGYT
>TRBV13
ASSLGTGDPGEQY
>TRBV6-1
ASSGVRDEQY
>TRBV9
ASSTTGTSGSEQF
>TRBV14
ASSQEEELWEQY
>TRBV27
ASSRRFDEQF
>TRBV4-3
ASSQTQGGREKLF
>TRBV28
ASSFGQLNEKLF
>TRBV6-1
ASREISYEQY
>TRBV7-9
ASSYFDRGWNNEQF
>TRBV9
ASSTQGQGGETQY
>TRBV7-9
ASSSQDGVPYEQY
>TRBV28
ASNSQLLGPTFREQF
>TRBV6-5
ASRTAGNTIY
>TRBV7-8
ASIQSRGREGTEAF
>TRBV4-3
ASSQDRADEQF
>TRBV30
AWAQGQGAYEQY
>TRBV19
ASKNRREKLF
>TRBV11-2
ASSFRLNEQY
>TRBV5-1
ASSFFGQSNPETQY
>TRBV11-3
ASSYFLAPTDEQF
>TRBV9
ASSSTRGSNYEQY